This TCR beta chain derives from a study of radiation and T cells in renal cell carcinoma. Study conclusions and caveats: From baseline, blood top tumor clonotypes peaked at 2 weeks post-radiation. Without pretreatment biopsies, baseline tumor clonotype presence was undetermined.

TCRdb's copy holds only in-frame clones and misses some; the assay was immunoSEQ multiplex PCR. This sample yields roughly 90,000 clones, of which about 82% are seen a single time; approximately 8.8% belongs to the top ten. As concerns this clone: The antigen is not known.

The V gene's germline CDR1 is SGDLS and CDR2 YYNGEE. The V end lost 0 bases, the J end lost 3 bases, and 7 bases lay between the germline ends. The CDR3 sequence is 15 residues long. Stated time point: blood 4 weeks post-SBRT, at nephrectomy. Specified treatment: 15 Gy SBRT to primary tumor, nephrectomy 4 weeks later. Nephrectomy followed 15 Gy stereotactic body radiation by 4 weeks. Serial blood draws occurred at baseline and 2 and 4 weeks post-SBRT. The sequence was obtained from a man between 50 and 59 years old with renal cell carcinoma. The source material was blood, sampled from a patient whose treatment included radiotherapy and nephrectomy. V and J are TRBV9 and TRBJ1-6; D uncertain. The chain's CDR3 is CASSVGDDYNSPLHF. The CDR3 nucleotides read TGTGCCAGCAGCGTAGGGGATGACTATAATTCACCCCTCCACTTT.